This T cell receptor beta chain was captured in a study of T-cell reconstitution after alpha-beta-depleted transplantation in children. Study-wide findings and caveats: There were reportedly several hundred expanded graft clones from which alpha-beta T cells came about two months after transplant.

The TCRbeta library incorporated unique molecular identifiers. One entry per CDR3 protein results from TCRdb running MiXCR on the PCR reads. The table lists 100,000 or so distinct CDR3 sequences, about 14% of them singletons. In this sample, this clonotype turned up many times. Its target is unknown. This CDR3 is 14 amino acids long. Trimming at V came to 4 bases and at J to 6 bases, leaving 7 bases not matched to a gene. Per germline, CDR1 SGHKS and CDR2 YYEKEE (reference sequence). The chain is built from TRBV5-5 and TRBJ1-5; TRBD1 matches at 7 bases. The sequence was obtained from a male patient between 2 and 15 years old who had a stem cell transplant for acute lymphoblastic leukemia, so the T cells may come from the graft donor. Sequencing was performed on PBMCs, mostly from graft donor cells, taken 180 days after TCRalphabeta/CD19-depleted stem cell transplant. CDR3 nucleotide sequence: TGTGCCAGCAGCCGTGACAGGGTGGGTCAGCCCCAGCATTTT. Protein product: CASSRDRVGQPQHF.